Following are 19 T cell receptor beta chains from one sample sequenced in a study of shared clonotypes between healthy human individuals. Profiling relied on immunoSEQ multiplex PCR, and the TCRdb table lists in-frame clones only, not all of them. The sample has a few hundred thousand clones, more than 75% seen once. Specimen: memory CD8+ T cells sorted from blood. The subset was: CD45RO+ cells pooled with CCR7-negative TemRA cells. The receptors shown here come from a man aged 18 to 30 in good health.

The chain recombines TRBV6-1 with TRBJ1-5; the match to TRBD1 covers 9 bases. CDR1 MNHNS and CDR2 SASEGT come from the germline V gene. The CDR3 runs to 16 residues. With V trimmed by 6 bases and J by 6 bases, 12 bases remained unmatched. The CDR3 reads CASREHTGTGFQPQHF. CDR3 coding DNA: TGTGCCAGCAGAGAACACACCGGGACAGGGTTTCAGCCCCAGCATTTT.

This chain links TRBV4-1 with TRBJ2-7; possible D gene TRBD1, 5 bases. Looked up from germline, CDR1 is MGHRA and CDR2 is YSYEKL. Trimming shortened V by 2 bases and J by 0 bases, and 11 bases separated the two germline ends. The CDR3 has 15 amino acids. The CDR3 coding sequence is TGCGCCAGCAGCCAAATTGGACAAAGCTCCTACGAGCAGTACTTC. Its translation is CASSQIGQSSYEQYF.

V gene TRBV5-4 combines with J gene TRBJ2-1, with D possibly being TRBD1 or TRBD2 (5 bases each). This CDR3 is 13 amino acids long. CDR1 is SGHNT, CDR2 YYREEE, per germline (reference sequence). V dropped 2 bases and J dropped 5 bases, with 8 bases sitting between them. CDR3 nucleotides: TGTGCCAGCAGCTTCGGGACGGACAATGAGCAGTTCTTC. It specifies CASSFGTDNEQFF.

CDR3 amino acids: CAIRRGPTASGNTIYF. For the CDR3, the DNA is TGTGCCATCAGGAGGGGACCCACAGCCTCTGGAAACACCATATATTTT. The chain is built from TRBV10-3 and TRBJ1-3, with D tentatively TRBD1 (5 bases). CDR3 size: 16 residues. Trimming removed 6 bases from V and 0 bases from J, with 15 bases in between. Germline V lookup: CDR1 ENHRY, CDR2 SYGVKD.

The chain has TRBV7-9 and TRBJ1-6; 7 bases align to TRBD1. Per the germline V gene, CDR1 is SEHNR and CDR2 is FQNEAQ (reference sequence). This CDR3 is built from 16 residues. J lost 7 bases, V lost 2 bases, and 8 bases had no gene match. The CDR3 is CASSLLGQGGNSPLHF. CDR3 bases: TGTGCCAGCAGCTTACTCGGCCAAGGGGGCAATTCACCCCTCCACTTT.

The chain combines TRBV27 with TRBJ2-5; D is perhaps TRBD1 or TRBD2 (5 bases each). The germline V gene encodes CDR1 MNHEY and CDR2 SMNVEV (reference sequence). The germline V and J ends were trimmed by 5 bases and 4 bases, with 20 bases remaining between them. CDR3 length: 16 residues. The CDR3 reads CASSPTGPQPPETQYF. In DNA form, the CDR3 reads TGTGCCAGCAGTCCAACGGGACCGCAACCCCCAGAGACCCAGTACTTC.

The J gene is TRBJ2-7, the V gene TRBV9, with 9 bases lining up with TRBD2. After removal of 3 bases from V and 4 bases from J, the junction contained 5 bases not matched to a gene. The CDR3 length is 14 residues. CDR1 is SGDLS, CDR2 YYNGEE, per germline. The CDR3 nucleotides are TGTGCCAGCAGCGCGACTAGCGGAATGTACGAGCAGTACTTC. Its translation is CASSATSGMYEQYF.

This CDR3 is CASSVGTGVQETQYF. In DNA form, the CDR3 reads TGTGCCAGCAGCGTCGGGACAGGGGTGCAAGAGACCCAGTACTTC. The V and J genes are TRBV7-6 and TRBJ2-5, with 10 bases lining up with TRBD1. Germline V gene data show CDR1 as SGHVS and CDR2 as FNYEAQ. Trimming removed 5 bases from V and 2 bases from J; junction bases left unmatched: 5. The length of the CDR3 is 15 residues.

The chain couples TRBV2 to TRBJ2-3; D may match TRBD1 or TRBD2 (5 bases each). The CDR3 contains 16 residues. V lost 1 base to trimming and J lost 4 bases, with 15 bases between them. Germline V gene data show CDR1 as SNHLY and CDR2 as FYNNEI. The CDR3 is CASSEGGEGMADTQYF. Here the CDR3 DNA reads TGTGCCAGCAGTGAAGGCGGAGAGGGGATGGCAGATACGCAGTATTTT.

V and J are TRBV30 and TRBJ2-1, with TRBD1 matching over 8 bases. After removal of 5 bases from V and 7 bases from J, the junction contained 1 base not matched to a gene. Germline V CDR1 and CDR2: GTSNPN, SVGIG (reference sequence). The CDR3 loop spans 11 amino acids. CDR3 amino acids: CAWDRGNEQFF. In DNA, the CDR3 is TGTGCCTGGGACAGGGGAAATGAGCAGTTCTTC.

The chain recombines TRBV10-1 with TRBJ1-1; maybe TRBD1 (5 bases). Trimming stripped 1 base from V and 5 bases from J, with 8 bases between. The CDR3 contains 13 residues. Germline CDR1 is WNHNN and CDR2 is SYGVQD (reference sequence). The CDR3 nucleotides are TGCGCCAGCAGTGAGTGGGGGGTTACTGAAGCTTTCTTT. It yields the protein CASSEWGVTEAFF.

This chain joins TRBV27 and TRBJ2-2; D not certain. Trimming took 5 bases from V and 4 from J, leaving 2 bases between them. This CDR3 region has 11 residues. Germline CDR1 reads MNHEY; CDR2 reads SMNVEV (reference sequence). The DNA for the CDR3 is TGTGCCAGCAGTCTCACCGGGGAGCTGTTTTTT. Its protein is CASSLTGELFF.

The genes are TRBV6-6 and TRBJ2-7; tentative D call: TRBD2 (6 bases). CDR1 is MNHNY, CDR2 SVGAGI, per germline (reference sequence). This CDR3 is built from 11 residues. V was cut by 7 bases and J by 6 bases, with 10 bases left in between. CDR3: CASISGSEQYF. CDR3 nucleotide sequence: TGTGCCAGCATATCCGGGAGCGAGCAGTACTTC.

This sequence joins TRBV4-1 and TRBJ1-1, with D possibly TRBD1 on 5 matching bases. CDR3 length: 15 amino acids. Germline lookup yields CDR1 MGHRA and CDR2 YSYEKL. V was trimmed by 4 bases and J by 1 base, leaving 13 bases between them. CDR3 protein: CASSPWDGKNTEAFF. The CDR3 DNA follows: TGCGCCAGCAGCCCCTGGGACGGAAAGAACACTGAAGCTTTCTTT.

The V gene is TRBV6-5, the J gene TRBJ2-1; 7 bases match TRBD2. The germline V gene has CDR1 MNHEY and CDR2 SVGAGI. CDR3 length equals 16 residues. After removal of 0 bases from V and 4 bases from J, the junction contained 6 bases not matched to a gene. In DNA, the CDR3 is TGTGCCAGCAGTTACTCGCTGGCGGGAGCATACAATGAGCAGTTCTTC. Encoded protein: CASSYSLAGAYNEQFF.

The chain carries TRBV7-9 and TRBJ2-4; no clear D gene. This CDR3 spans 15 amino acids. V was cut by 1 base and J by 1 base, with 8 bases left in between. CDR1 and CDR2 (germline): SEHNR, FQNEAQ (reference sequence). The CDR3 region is CASSLEVGAKNIQYF. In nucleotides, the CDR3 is TGTGCCAGCAGCTTAGAGGTAGGCGCCAAAAACATTCAGTACTTC.

The CDR3 is CASSIRGLAASYEQYF. The CDR3 DNA sequence: TGTGCCAGCAGCATACGGGGACTAGCGGCTTCCTACGAGCAGTACTTC. V and J are TRBV11-2 and TRBJ2-7; 11 bases align to TRBD2. Germline CDR1 is SGHAT and CDR2 is FQNNGV. CDR3 length: 16 residues. V lost 5 bases and J lost 1; bases outside the gene matches: 7.

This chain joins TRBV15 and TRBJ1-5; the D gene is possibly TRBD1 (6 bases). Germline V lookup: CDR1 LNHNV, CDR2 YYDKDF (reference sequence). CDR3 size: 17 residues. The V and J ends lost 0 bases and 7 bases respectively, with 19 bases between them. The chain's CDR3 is CATSRDPLDRLGQPQHF. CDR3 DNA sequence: TGTGCCACCAGCAGAGACCCTCTCGACAGGCTGGGACAGCCCCAGCATTTT.

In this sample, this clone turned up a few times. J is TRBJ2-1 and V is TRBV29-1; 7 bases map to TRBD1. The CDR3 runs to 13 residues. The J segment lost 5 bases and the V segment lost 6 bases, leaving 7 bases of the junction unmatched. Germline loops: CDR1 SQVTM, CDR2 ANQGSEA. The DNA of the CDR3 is TGCAGCGTCCCGGGACAGCTACACAATGAGCAGTTCTTC. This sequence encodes CSVPGQLHNEQFF.